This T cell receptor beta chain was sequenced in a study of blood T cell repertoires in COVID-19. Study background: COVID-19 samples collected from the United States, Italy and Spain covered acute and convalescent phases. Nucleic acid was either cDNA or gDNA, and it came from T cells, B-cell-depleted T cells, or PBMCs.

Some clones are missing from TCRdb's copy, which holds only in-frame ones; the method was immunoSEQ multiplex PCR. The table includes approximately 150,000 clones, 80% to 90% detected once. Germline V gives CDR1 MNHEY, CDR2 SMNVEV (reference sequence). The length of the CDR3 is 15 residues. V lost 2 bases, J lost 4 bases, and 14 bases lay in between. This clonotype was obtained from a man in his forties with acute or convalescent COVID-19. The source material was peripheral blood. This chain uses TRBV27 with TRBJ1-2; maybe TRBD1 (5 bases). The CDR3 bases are TGTGCCAGCAGTTTACGCGGAGGGGAGGCCTATGGCTACACCTTC. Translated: CASSLRGGEAYGYTF.